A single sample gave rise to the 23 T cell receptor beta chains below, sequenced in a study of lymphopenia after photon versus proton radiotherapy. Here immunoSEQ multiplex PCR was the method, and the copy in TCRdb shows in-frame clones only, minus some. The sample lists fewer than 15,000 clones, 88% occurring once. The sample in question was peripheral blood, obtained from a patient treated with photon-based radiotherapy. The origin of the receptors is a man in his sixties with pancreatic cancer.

The CDR3 region is CASRAGTGYNEKLFF. DNA for the CDR3: TGTGCCAGCAGAGCCGGGACAGGGTATAATGAAAAACTGTTTTTT. The rearrangement uses TRBV6-1 and TRBJ1-4; 9 nucleotides line up with TRBD1. Germline loops: CDR1 MNHNS, CDR2 SASEGT. V was pared by 6 bases and J by 4 bases, with 6 bases of the junction left unmatched. The CDR3 extends over 15 amino acids.

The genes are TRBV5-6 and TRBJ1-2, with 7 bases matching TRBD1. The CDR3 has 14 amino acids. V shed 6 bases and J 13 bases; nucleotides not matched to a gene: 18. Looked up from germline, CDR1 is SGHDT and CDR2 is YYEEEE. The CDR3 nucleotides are TGTGCCAGCACCTTCGGGGTAGGGGGCCCGGGAGTCACCTTC. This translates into CASTFGVGGPGVTF. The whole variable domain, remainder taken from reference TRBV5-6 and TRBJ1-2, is DAGVTQSPTHLIKTRGQQVTLRCSPKSGHDTVSWYQQALGQGPQFIFQYYEEEERQRGNFPDRFSGHQFPNYSSELNVNALLLGDSALYLCASTFGVGGPGVTFGSGTRLTVV.

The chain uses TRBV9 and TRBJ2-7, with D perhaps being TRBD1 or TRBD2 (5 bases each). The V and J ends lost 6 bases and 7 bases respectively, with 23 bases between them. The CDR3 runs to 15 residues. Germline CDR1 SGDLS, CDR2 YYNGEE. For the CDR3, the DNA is TGTGCCAGCAACTCTGGGGACGGAACACGTAAGGAGCAGTACTTC. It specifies CASNSGDGTRKEQYF.

The CDR3 loop is CASLLFGSGNTIYF. CDR3 DNA: TGTGCCAGCCTTCTTTTTGGTTCTGGAAACACCATATATTTT. The chain is built from TRBV6-1 and TRBJ1-3, with D hard to call. Germline CDR1 is MNHNS and CDR2 is SASEGT. The CDR3 length is 14 residues. V was pared by 8 bases and J by 1 base, with 12 bases between.

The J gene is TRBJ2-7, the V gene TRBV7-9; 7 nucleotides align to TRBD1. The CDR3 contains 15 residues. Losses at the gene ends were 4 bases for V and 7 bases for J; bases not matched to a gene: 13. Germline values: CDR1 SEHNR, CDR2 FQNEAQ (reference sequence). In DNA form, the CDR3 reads TGTGCCAGCAGCTCCTACAGGGGTTCCTTGCGAGAGCAGTACTTC. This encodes CASSSYRGSLREQYF.

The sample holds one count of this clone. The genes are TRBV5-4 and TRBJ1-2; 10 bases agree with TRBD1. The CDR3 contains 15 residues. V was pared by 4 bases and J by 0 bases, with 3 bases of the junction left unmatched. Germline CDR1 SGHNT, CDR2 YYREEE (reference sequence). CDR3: CASSPGQGANYGYTF. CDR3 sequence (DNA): TGTGCCAGCAGCCCTGGACAGGGGGCTAACTATGGCTACACCTTC. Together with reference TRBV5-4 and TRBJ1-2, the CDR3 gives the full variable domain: ETGVTQSPTHLIKTRGQQVTLRCSSQSGHNTVSWYQQALGQGPQFIFQYYREEENGRGNFPPRFSGLQFPNYSSELNVNALELDDSALYLCASSPGQGANYGYTFGSGTRLTVV.

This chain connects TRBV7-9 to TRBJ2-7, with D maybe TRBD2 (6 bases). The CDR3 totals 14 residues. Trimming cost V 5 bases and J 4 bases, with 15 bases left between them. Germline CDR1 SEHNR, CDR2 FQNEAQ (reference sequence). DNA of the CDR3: TGTGCCAGCAGCCGGGGGAGTTTGAGGTACGAGCAGTACTTC. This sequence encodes CASSRGSLRYEQYF.

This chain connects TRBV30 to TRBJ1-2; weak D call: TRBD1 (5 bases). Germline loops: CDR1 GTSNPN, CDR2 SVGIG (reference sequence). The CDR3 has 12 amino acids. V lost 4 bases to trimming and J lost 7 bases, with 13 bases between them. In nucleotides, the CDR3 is TGTGCCTGGAATACGGGGCGAAGTGGCTACACCTTC. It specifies CAWNTGRSGYTF.

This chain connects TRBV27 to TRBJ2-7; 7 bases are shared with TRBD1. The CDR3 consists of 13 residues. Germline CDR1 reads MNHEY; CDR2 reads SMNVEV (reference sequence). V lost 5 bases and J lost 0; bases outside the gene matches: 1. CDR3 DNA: TGTGCCAGCAGTCGGGACAGCTCCTACGAGCAGTACTTC. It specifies CASSRDSSYEQYF.

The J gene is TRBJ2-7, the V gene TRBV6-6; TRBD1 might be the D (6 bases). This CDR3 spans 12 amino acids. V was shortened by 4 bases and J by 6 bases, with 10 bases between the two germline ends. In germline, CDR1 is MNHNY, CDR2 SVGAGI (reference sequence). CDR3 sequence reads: CASSSYRAEQYF. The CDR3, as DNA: TGTGCCAGCAGTTCGTACAGGGCCGAGCAGTACTTC.

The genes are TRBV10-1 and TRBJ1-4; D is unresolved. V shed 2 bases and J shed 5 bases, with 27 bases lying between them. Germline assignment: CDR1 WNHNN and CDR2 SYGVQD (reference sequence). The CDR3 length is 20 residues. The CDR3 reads CASSEPYPHGRTTPNEKLFF. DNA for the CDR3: TGCGCCAGCAGTGAGCCCTATCCTCATGGGCGGACCACGCCGAATGAAAAACTGTTTTTT.

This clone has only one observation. DNA of the CDR3: TGTGCCAGCAGTTCGGACAGGGTTGGTGAAAAACTGTTTTTT. This codes for CASSSDRVGEKLFF. This chain connects TRBV6-5 to TRBJ1-4; 8 bases fit TRBD1. J lost 7 bases, V lost 4 bases, and 5 bases had no gene match. The CDR3 is 14 residues long. The germline CDR1 and CDR2 sequences are MNHEY and SVGAGI.

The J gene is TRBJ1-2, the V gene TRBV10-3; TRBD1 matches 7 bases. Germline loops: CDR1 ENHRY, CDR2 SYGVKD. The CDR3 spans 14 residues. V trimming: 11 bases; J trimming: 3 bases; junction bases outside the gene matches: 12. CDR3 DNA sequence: TGTGCCGCCGGAACCGGACAGGAGGACTATGGCTACACCTTC. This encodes CAAGTGQEDYGYTF.

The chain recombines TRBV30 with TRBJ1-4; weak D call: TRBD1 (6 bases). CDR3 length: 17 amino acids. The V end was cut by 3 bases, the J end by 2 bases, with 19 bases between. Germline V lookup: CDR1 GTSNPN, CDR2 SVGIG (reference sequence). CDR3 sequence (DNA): TGTGCCTGGAGCCTAAGATATGACAGGACTACTAATGAAAAACTGTTTTTT. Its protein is CAWSLRYDRTTNEKLFF.

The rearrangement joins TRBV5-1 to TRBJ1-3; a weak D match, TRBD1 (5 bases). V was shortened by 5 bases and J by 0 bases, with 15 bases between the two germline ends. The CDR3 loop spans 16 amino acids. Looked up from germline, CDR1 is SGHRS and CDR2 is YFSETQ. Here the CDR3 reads CASSWTQTSSGNTIYF. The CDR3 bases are TGCGCCAGCAGTTGGACACAGACCAGCTCTGGAAACACCATATATTTT.

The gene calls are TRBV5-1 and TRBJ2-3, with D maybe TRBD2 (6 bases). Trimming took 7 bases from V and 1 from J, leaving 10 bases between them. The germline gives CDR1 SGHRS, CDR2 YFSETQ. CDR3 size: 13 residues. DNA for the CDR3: TGCGCCAGCGGGGAGGCAGGCACAGATACGCAGTATTTT. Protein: CASGEAGTDTQYF.

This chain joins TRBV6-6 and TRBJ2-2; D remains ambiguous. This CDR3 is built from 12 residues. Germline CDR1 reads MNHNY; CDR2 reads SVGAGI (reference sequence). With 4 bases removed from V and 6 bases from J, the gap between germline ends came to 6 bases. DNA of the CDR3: TGTGCCAGCAGTTTTGGTCCCGGGGAGCTGTTTTTT. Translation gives CASSFGPGELFF.

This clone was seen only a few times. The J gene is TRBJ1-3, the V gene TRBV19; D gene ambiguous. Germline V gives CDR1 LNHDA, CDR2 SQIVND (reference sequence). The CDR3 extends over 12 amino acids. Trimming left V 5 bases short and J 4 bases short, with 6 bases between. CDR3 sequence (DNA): TGTGCCAGTAGTTCCTGGGGAAACACCATATATTTT. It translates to CASSSWGNTIYF.

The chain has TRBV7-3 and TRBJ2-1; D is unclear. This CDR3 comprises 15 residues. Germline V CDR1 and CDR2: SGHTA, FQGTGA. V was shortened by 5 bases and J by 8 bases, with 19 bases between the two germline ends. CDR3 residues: CASSPNLGRLDEQFF. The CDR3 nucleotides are TGTGCCAGCAGCCCCAATCTAGGCAGGCTCGATGAGCAGTTCTTC.

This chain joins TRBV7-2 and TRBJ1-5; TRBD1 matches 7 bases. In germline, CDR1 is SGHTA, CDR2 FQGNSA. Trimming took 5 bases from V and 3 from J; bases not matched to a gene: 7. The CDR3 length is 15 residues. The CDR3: CASSPRQGINQPQHF. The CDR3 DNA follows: TGTGCCAGCAGCCCCCGACAGGGAATCAATCAGCCCCAGCATTTT.

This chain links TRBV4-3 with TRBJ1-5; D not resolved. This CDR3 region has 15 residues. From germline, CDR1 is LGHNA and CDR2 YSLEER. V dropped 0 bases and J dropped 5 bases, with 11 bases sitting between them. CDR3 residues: CASSQELAAYQPQHF. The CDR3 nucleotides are TGCGCCAGCAGCCAAGAACTGGCGGCATATCAGCCCCAGCATTTT.

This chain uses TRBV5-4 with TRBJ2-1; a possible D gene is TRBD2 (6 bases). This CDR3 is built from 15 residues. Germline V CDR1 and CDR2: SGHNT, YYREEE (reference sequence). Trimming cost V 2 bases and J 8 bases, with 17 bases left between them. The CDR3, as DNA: TGTGCCAGCAGCTTAAAATTATCGGGGGTAGATGAGCAGTTCTTC. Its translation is CASSLKLSGVDEQFF.

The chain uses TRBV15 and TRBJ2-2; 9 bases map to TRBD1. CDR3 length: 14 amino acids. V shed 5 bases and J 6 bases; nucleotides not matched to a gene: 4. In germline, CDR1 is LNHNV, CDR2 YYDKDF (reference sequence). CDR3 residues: CATSVTGGAGELFF. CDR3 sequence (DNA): TGTGCCACCAGCGTTACAGGGGGCGCCGGGGAGCTGTTTTTT.